Each of the 12 T cell receptor beta chains below was sequenced from the same sample in a study of T cells in Graves' hyperthyroidism and ophthalmopathy (dated by TCRdb to between 2017 and 2020). To prepare the library, multiplex PCR was applied. The instrument given in TCRdb is Illumina HiSeq 2000. The TCR beta CDR3 regions were amplified from RNA transcripts. The first round of RT-PCR for the TCR CDR3 was performed with the HTBI primer set and the Qiagen OneStep RT-PCR kit. TCRdb reprocessing: public reads trimmed at Q25 with fastp, clones called with MiXCR, in-frame beta chains kept. Rows are combined by CDR3 protein, so each entry shows the most common genes and DNA. Present in this sample are hundreds of thousands of distinct CDR3 sequences, roughly 14% of which were seen just once. The ten top clones hold 3.5% to 4.5% of the sample. The sequencing input was blood. These receptors were obtained from a woman in her thirties or forties with Graves' ophthalmopathy.

This clonotype was counted many times. The chain employs TRBV4-1 and TRBJ1-1; TRBD1 matches at 8 bases. J lost 1 base, V lost 2 bases, and 3 bases had no gene match. Looked up from germline, CDR1 is MGHRA and CDR2 is YSYEKL. The CDR3 is made up of 15 amino acids. CDR3 amino acids: CASSQLTGENTEAFF. CDR3 in DNA: TGCGCCAGCAGCCAACTGACAGGGGAGAACACTGAAGCTTTCTTT.

There are many counts of this clonotype. The J gene is TRBJ2-5, the V gene TRBV28; either TRBD1 or TRBD2 may fit D (5 bases each). V was pared by 6 bases and J by 2 bases, with 16 bases between. CDR3 length equals 15 residues. Germline-derived CDR1 and CDR2 are MDHEN and SYDVKM. The CDR3 sequence is CASSSWGTKQETQYF. The DNA for the CDR3 is TGTGCCAGCAGCTCCTGGGGGACCAAGCAAGAGACCCAGTACTTC.

There are many counts of this clonotype. V usage is TRBV12-3 or TRBV12-4 and J usage is TRBJ1-2, with D hard to call. CDR3 size: 13 residues. V lost 5 bases, J lost 4 bases, and 11 bases lay in between. The CDR3 DNA sequence: TGTGCCAGCAGTGAGGACGGCCTCTATGGCTACACCTTC. Residues: CASSEDGLYGYTF.

This clonotype was seen many times. The CDR3 protein is CASSVSSGGEAFF. The CDR3 region has the DNA TGTGCCAGCAGCGTATCCAGCGGGGGTGAAGCTTTCTTT. The gene calls are TRBV9 and TRBJ1-1; a weak D match, TRBD1 (5 bases). The germline V gene has CDR1 SGDLS and CDR2 YYNGEE. The CDR3 is 13 residues long. V was cut by 1 base and J by 7 bases, with 11 bases left in between.

Ten or more counts support this clonotype. The genes are TRBV6-1 and TRBJ2-2; D is possibly TRBD1 (5 bases). The CDR3 loop spans 14 amino acids. Germline V lookup: CDR1 MNHNS, CDR2 SASEGT. V shed 6 bases and J shed 1 base, with 9 bases lying between them. The CDR3 here is CASRIGQNTGELFF. CDR3 nucleotides: TGTGCCAGCAGGATAGGACAGAACACCGGGGAGCTGTTTTTT.

This sequence joins TRBV7-8 and TRBJ2-7; 16 bases are shared with TRBD2. The CDR3 loop spans 16 amino acids. Germline CDR1 is SGHVS and CDR2 is FQNEAQ. The trim removed 11 bases at V and 4 bases at J, leaving 11 bases unmatched. In DNA form, the CDR3 reads TGTGCCGGAGGGGGACTAGCGGGAGGGCCGGGTTACGAGCAGTACTTC. As protein: CAGGGLAGGPGYEQYF.

This sequence joins TRBV9 and TRBJ2-7; D is perhaps TRBD2 (5 bases). Germline V gene sequence: CDR1 SGDLS, CDR2 YYNGEE. This CDR3 is built from 14 residues. Trimming took off 2 bases at V and 6 bases at J, with 15 bases between the two ends. CDR3 bases: TGTGCCAGCAGCGTCGGGAATAGTAAGACCGAGCAGTACTTC. As protein: CASSVGNSKTEQYF.

This clonotype was seen ten or more times. The chain carries TRBV12-3 or TRBV12-4 and TRBJ1-1; D may be TRBD1 (5 bases). The length of the CDR3 is 14 residues. V was shortened by 5 bases and J by 0 bases, with 10 bases between the two germline ends. CDR3 coding DNA: TGTGCCAGCAGTCCGCGGACATTGAACACTGAAGCTTTCTTT. Residues: CASSPRTLNTEAFF.

This clonotype was observed a handful of times. Lacking the conserved final phenylalanine or tryptophan, this CDR3 likely reflects a read error. The chain joins TRBV4-2 to TRBJ2-5; the D gene could be TRBD1 or TRBD2 (5 bases each). V lost 4 bases and J lost 1, with 16 bases in between. CDR3 length: 16 amino acids. The germline CDR1 and CDR2 sequences are LGHNA and YNFKEQ. CDR3 sequence: CASSPARGSIQETQYS. CDR3 coding DNA: TGTGCCAGCAGCCCAGCGAGGGGCAGCATCCAAGAGACCCAGTACTCC.

The chain employs TRBV28 and TRBJ1-3; no definite D call. Trimming pared 5 bases from V and 4 bases from J, leaving 12 bases between. This CDR3 contains 14 residues. CDR1 is MDHEN, CDR2 SYDVKM, per germline. The CDR3 region is CASSLPSVGNTIYF. The CDR3 coding sequence is TGTGCCAGCAGTCTCCCCTCGGTCGGAAACACCATATATTTT.

This clonotype has only a few counts. The V and J genes are TRBV11-2 and TRBJ2-7; 7 bases align to TRBD2. V lost 0 bases and J lost 6; bases outside the gene matches: 17. Germline V lookup: CDR1 SGHAT, CDR2 FQNNGV. The CDR3 totals 18 residues. The CDR3 here is CASSLDRRLAHKNGEQYF. Written as DNA, the CDR3 is TGTGCCAGCAGCTTAGATCGACGACTAGCCCACAAGAATGGCGAGCAGTACTTC.

This clonotype came up many times. The V call is TRBV11-2, the J call TRBJ2-3, with 12 bases that match TRBD2. V gave up 2 bases and J gave up 5 bases; unmatched junction bases: 5. This CDR3 comprises 16 residues. CDR1 SGHAT and CDR2 FQNNGV come from the germline V gene. The CDR3 reads CASSLRLAGAGDTQYF. DNA of the CDR3: TGTGCCAGCAGCTTACGACTAGCGGGAGCTGGAGATACGCAGTATTTT.